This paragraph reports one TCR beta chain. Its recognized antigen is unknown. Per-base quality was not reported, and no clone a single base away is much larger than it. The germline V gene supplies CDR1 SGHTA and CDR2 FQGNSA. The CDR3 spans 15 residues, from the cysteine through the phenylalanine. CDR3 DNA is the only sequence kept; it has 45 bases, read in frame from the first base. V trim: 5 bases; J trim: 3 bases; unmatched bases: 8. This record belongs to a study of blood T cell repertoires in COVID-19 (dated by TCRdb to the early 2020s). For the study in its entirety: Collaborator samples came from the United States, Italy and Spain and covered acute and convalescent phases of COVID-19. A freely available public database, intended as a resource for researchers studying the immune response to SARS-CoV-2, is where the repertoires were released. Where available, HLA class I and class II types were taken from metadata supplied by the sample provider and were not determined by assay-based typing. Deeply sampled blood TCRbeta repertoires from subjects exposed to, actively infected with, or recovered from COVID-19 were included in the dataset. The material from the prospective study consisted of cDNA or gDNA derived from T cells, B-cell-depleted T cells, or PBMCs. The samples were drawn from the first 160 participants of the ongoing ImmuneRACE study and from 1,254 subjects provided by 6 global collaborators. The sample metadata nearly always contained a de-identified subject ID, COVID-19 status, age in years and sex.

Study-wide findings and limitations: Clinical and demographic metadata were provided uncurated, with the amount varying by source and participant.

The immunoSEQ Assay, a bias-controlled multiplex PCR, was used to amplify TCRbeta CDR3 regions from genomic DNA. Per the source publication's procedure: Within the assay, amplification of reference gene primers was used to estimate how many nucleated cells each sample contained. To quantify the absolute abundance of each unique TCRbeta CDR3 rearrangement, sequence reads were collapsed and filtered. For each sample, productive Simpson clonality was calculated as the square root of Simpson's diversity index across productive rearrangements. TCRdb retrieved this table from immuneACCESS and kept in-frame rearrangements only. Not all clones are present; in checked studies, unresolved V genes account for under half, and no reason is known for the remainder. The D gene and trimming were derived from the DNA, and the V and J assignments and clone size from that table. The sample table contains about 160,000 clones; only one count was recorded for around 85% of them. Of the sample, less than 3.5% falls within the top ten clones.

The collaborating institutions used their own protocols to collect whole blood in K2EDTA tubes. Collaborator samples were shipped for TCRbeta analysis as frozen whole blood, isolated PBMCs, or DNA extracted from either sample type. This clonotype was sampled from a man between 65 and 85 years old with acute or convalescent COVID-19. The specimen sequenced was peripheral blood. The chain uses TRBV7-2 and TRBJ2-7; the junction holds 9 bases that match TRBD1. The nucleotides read TGTGCCAGCAGCACCGGGACAGGGCTTTTCTACGAGCAGTACTTC. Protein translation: CASSTGTGLFYEQYF.